The present TCR beta chain was sequenced within a study of cytomegalovirus exposure and HLA in healthy donors. A remark on this clone: Its antigen is unidentified.

Researchers ran the PCR with 60 Vbeta and 13 Jbeta primers. Study processing details: In a later analysis, some 80 million unique TCR beta chains included roughly 11 million shared by two or more donors. The repertoire was sequenced with immunoSEQ multiplex PCR; TCRdb's copy has only in-frame clones and lacks some. V, J and clone size derive from that table, while D and trimming were established from the DNA sequence. This table has 200,000 to 250,000 clones, under 90% appearing once. Study conclusions and caveats: The study listed roughly 160 cytomegalovirus-associated TCR beta chains. A later analysis found TCR association rates differed by HLA locus, highest for DRB1 and lowest for HLA-C.

The sequenced sample consisted of PBMCs. This receptor was obtained from a human donor in good health.

The CDR3 DNA reads as TGCGCCAGCAGCCAAAGGAGCCCGGGACTAGCGGCAGTCGGGTACGAGCAGTACTTC. Its translation is CASSQRSPGLAAVGYEQYF. The chain uses TRBV4-1 and TRBJ2-7; 11 bases are shared with TRBD2. Germline V lookup: CDR1 MGHRA, CDR2 YSYEKL. V gave up 2 bases and J gave up 4 bases; unmatched junction bases: 16. The CDR3 is 19 residues long.